This T cell receptor beta chain was documented in a study of blood T cell repertoires in COVID-19. Turning to the study itself: Acute and convalescent COVID-19 samples came from the United States, Italy and Spain. Sample material is recorded as cDNA or gDNA derived from T cells, B-cell-depleted T cells, or PBMCs.

This clone was observed many times. With 5 bases clipped from V and 4 bases from J, the junction kept 4 bases outside the gene matches. The CDR3 runs to 13 residues. Germline CDR1 and CDR2: MNHNY and SVGAGI (reference sequence). Authors' data handling: Amplified reference gene primers provided the basis for estimating nucleated cell counts. The protocol was immunoSEQ multiplex PCR, while the TCRdb copy is restricted to in-frame clones and leaves out a portion. That table is the source of V, J and clone size, and D and trimming were worked out from the DNA. The table shows under 450,000 clones, with about 80% occurring only once.

This TCR derives from a human donor with acute or convalescent COVID-19. The donor label of this sample is uncertain. Material: peripheral blood. The chain recombines TRBV6-6 with TRBJ2-7, with 8 bases matching TRBD1. The CDR3 region has the DNA TGTGCCAGCAGTCTCCAGGGGGCGTACGAGCAGTACTTC. The encoded protein is CASSLQGAYEQYF.